These 8 T cell receptor beta chains were all obtained from the same sample, sequenced in a study of Ad26.COV2.S vaccination and SARS-CoV-2 variants. Sequencing used immunoSEQ multiplex PCR; TCRdb keeps in-frame clones, though not all of them. The sample yields around 370,000 clones, roughly 81% seen once. The sample's treatment: around 19 received Ad26.COV2.S at low or high dose, single or two shots; five or six received placebo; per-sample allocation not given. Samples came from day 63 after the first vaccine or placebo injection. The material sequenced was peripheral blood, taken in a trial of Ad26.COV2.S vaccine versus placebo. The receptors shown here come from a person between 18 and 60 years old who received the Ad26.COV2.S COVID-19 vaccine or a placebo.

The rearrangement joins TRBV5-6 to TRBJ2-1; 12 bases line up with TRBD2. The CDR3 is 15 residues long. Germline V gene lookup returns CDR1 SGHDT and CDR2 YYEEEE. V lost 5 bases and J lost 6; bases outside the gene matches: 6. In DNA form, the CDR3 reads TGTGCCAGCAGTCTAGCGGGGGGGCCGGCCAATGAGCAGTTCTTC. This gives the protein CASSLAGGPANEQFF.

V usage is TRBV6-5 and J usage is TRBJ1-1; tentative D call: TRBD1 (6 bases). The CDR3 has 14 amino acids. V lost 7 bases and J 8 bases, leaving 20 bases between the germline ends. Per germline, CDR1 MNHEY and CDR2 SVGAGI. The DNA of the CDR3 is TGTGCCAGCATCCATCCAGAGAGGACAGCCGAAGCTTTCTTT. It translates to CASIHPERTAEAFF.

The V gene is TRBV27, the J gene TRBJ2-7; TRBD2 agrees at 16 bases. The CDR3 loop spans 19 amino acids. Germline CDR1 and CDR2: MNHEY and SMNVEV (reference sequence). Germline trimming cut 2 bases from V and 0 bases from J; bases unmatched to any gene: 7. As DNA, the CDR3 is TGTGCCAGCAGTTTACAACCGGGACTAGCGGGAGGGAGCTCCTACGAGCAGTACTTC. It is translated as CASSLQPGLAGGSSYEQYF.

The chain recombines TRBV11-3 with TRBJ2-2; D is uncertain. This CDR3 spans 13 amino acids. Germline CDR1 is SGHNT and CDR2 is YENEEA. Trimming took 2 bases from V and 4 from J, leaving 5 bases between them. The CDR3 reads CASSLSTTGELFF. CDR3 in DNA: TGTGCCAGCAGCTTATCCACCACCGGGGAGCTGTTTTTT.

This chain connects TRBV18 to TRBJ1-2; 10 bases agree with TRBD1. This CDR3 has 15 residues. Trimming took 3 bases from V and 5 from J; bases not matched to a gene: 6. Germline-derived CDR1 and CDR2 are KGHSH and LQKENI. CDR3 sequence (DNA): TGTGCCAGCTCACCGAGGGGACAGGGGATGTATGGCTACACCTTC. This sequence encodes CASSPRGQGMYGYTF.

The rearrangement uses TRBV4-3 and TRBJ2-5, with TRBD2 identical over 12 bases. The ends lost 0 bases at V and 9 bases at J; junction bases unmatched: 8. The V gene's germline CDR1 is LGHNA and CDR2 YSLEER. This CDR3 contains 16 residues. Here the CDR3 DNA reads TGCGCCAGCAGCCAAGATCTTTCGCTAGCGGGGGGGCCCCAGTACTTC. The encoded protein is CASSQDLSLAGGPQYF.

This sequence joins TRBV4-1 and TRBJ2-7, with 7 bases aligning to TRBD1. Germline values: CDR1 MGHRA, CDR2 YSYEKL. The CDR3 runs to 17 residues. The trim removed 2 bases at V and 2 bases at J, leaving 12 bases unmatched. CDR3 in DNA: TGCGCCAGCAGCCAATCGACCTCCATGACAGGGACCTACGAGCAGTACTTC. Amino acids: CASSQSTSMTGTYEQYF.

The chain couples TRBV7-2 to TRBJ2-2; 8 nucleotides match TRBD1. V shed 5 bases, J shed 6 bases, and the junction held 8 bases outside the gene matches. Germline loops: CDR1 SGHTA, CDR2 FQGNSA. The CDR3 totals 15 residues. The CDR3 here is CASSARGPGSGELFF. In DNA form, the CDR3 reads TGTGCCAGCAGCGCCAGGGGGCCGGGCTCCGGGGAGCTGTTTTTT.